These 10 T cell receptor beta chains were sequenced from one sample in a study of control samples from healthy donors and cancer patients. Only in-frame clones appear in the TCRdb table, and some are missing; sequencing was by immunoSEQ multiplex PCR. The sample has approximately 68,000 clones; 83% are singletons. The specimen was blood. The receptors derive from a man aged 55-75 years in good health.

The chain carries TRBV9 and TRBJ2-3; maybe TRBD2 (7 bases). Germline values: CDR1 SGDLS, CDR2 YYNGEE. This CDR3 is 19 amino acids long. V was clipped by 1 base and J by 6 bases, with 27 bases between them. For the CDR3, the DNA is TGTGCCAGCAGCGTATATCCCCCCTCCCCGCTTTGGGGGGGCGATACGCAGTATTTT. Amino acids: CASSVYPPSPLWGGDTQYF.

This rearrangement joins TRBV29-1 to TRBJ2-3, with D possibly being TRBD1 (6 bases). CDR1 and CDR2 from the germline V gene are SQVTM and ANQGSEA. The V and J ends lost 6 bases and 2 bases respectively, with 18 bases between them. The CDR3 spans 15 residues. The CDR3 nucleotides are TGCAGCGTAGGCGCCAGACAGGAGGTCACAGATACGCAGTATTTT. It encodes CSVGARQEVTDTQYF.

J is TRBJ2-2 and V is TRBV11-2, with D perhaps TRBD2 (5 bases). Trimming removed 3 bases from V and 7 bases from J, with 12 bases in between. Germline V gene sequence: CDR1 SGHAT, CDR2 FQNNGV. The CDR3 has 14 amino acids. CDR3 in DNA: TGTGCCAGCAGCTTCTACTCTAGCAGCGGGGAGCTGTTTTTT. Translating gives CASSFYSSSGELFF. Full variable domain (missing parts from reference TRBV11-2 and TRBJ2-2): EAGVAQSPRYKIIEKRQSVAFWCNPISGHATLYWYQQILGQGPKLLIQFQNNGVVDDSQLPKDRFSAERLKGVDSTLKIQPAKLEDSAVYLCASSFYSSSGELFFGEGSRLTVL.

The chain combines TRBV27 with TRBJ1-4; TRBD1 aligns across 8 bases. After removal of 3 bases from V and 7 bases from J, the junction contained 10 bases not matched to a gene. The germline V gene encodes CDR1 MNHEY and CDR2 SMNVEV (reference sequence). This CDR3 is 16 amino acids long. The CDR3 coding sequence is TGTGCCAGCAGTTTCGGGGGCGGACAGGGCACTGAAAAACTGTTTTTT. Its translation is CASSFGGGQGTEKLFF.

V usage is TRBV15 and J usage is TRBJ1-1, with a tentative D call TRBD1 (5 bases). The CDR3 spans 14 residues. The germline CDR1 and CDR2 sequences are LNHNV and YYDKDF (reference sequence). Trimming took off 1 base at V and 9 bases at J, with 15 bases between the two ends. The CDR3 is CATSRGGGVKQAFF. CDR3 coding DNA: TGTGCCACCAGCAGAGGAGGAGGGGTGAAACAAGCTTTCTTT.

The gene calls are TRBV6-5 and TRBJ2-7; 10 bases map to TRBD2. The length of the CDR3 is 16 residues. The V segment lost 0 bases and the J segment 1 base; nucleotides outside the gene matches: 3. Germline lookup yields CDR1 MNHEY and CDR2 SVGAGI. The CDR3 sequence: CASSYSRLAGSYEQYF. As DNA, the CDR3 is TGTGCCAGCAGTTACTCCCGACTAGCGGGTTCCTACGAGCAGTACTTC.

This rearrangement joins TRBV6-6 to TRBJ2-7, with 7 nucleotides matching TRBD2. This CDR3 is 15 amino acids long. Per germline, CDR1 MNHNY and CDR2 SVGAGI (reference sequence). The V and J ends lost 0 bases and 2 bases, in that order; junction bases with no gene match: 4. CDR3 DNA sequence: TGTGCCAGCAGTTACTCAGGGCGGGAGACCTACGAGCAGTACTTC. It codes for CASSYSGRETYEQYF.

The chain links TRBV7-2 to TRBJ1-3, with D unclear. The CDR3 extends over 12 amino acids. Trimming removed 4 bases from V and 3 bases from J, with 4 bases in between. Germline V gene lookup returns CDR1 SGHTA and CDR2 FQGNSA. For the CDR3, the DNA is TGTGCCAGCAGCTCGGGTGGAAACACCATATATTTT. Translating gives CASSSGGNTIYF.

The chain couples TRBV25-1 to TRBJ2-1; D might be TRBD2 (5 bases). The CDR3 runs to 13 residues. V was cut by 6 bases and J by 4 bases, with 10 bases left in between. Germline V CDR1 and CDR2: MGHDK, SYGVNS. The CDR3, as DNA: TGTGCCAGCAGCCGGGATAGGTACAATGAGCAGTTCTTC. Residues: CASSRDRYNEQFF.

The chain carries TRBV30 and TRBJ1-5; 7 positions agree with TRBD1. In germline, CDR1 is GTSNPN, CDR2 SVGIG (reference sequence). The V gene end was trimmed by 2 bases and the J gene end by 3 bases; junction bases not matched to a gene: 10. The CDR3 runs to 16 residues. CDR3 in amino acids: CAWSLGGGQANQPQHF. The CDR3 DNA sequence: TGTGCCTGGAGTCTAGGAGGAGGACAGGCCAATCAGCCCCAGCATTTT.